This TCR beta chain was identified in a study of blood T cell repertoires in COVID-19. The overall study: COVID-19 samples, acute and convalescent, were from the United States, Italy and Spain. PBMCs, B-cell-depleted T cells, or T cells provided the cDNA or gDNA that made up the material.

Only a few counts were recorded for this clone. The data were produced by immunoSEQ multiplex PCR, yet TCRdb's version contains in-frame clones alone and is incomplete. The sample shows over 95,000 clones, roughly 90% of them seen only once. This CDR3 spans 15 amino acids. V shed 4 bases and J 2 bases; nucleotides not matched to a gene: 2. The V gene's germline CDR1 is LNHNV and CDR2 YYDKDF (reference sequence). The chain is built from TRBV15 and TRBJ1-6; 7 positions agree with TRBD1. What was sequenced was peripheral blood. The TCR originated in a woman aged 65 to 85 who had recovered from COVID-19. CDR3 sequence: CATSKDRAYNSPLHF. The CDR3 DNA follows: TGTGCCACCAGCAAAGACAGGGCCTATAATTCACCCCTCCACTTT.